This T cell receptor beta chain is drawn from a study of T cell repertoires in aging, cancer and after chemotherapy. The template was genomic DNA from peripheral blood, not RNA. This CDR3 is 13 amino acids long. V was pared by 6 bases and J by 0 bases, with 10 bases between. The germline V gene has CDR1 DFQATT and CDR2 SNEGSKA (reference sequence). Rearranged V-D-J TRB sequences were amplified with a mixed TRB-A/B primer pool. TCRdb used MiXCR to reprocess the multiplex PCR reads, holding one entry per CDR3 protein. The table records fewer than 8,500 distinct CDR3 sequences, 25% to 35% of them present only once.

This clonotype originated in a human donor with a blood cancer. The chain links TRBV20-1 to TRBJ2-3; D possibly corresponds to TRBD2 (6 bases). The sample comprised blood. The CDR3 here is CSAKSGSTDTQYF. The CDR3 region has the DNA TGCAGTGCGAAGAGCGGGAGCACAGATACGCAGTATTTT.